One sample yielded the 20 T cell receptor beta chains listed below, sequenced in a study of cytomegalovirus exposure and HLA in healthy donors. Vbeta (60) and Jbeta (13) primers were used in the PCR. TCRdb's copy holds only in-frame clones and misses some; the assay was immunoSEQ multiplex PCR. This sample has 150,000 to 180,000 clones; about 68% occur once, and the top ten carry about 2%. Material: PBMCs. The receptors were gathered from a man between 25 and 39 years old in good health and CMV-seronegative.

This chain joins TRBV7-2 and TRBJ2-7; 9 nucleotides match TRBD1. The germline CDR1 and CDR2 sequences are SGHTA and FQGNSA. V trimming: 5 bases; J trimming: 1 base; junction bases outside the gene matches: 3. This CDR3 is built from 14 residues. CDR3 sequence reads: CASSRDRASYEQYF. In DNA, the CDR3 is TGTGCCAGCAGCCGGGACAGGGCATCCTACGAGCAGTACTTC.

The rearrangement joins TRBV13 to TRBJ2-5; 9 bases agree with TRBD2. J lost 3 bases, V lost 3 bases, and 8 bases had no gene match. Germline assignment: CDR1 PRHDT and CDR2 FYEKMQ (reference sequence). The CDR3 has 16 residues. This CDR3 reads CASSLGAGGPKETQYF. The CDR3, as DNA: TGTGCCAGCAGCTTGGGGGCGGGGGGGCCGAAAGAGACCCAGTACTTC.

CDR3 amino acids: CASSPPGTTTGELFF. CDR3 coding DNA: TGTGCCAGCAGCCCGCCGGGGACAACAACCGGGGAGCTGTTTTTT. This chain uses TRBV9 with TRBJ2-2; D may be TRBD1 (6 bases). The germline V gene has CDR1 SGDLS and CDR2 YYNGEE. This CDR3 has 15 residues. V gave up 4 bases and J gave up 5 bases, with 15 bases separating them. Complete variable domain (other parts from reference TRBV9 and TRBJ2-2): DSGVTQTPKHLITATGQRVTLRCSPRSGDLSVYWYQQSLDQGLQFLIQYYNGEERAKGNILERFSAQQFPDLHSELNLSSLELGDSALYFCASSPPGTTTGELFFGEGSRLTVL.

The rearrangement joins TRBV7-2 to TRBJ2-5; weak D call: TRBD2 (7 bases). V gave up 3 bases and J gave up 5 bases, with 16 bases separating them. Germline-derived CDR1 and CDR2 are SGHTA and FQGNSA. CDR3 size: 15 residues. CDR3 residues: CASSLTSTGSETQYF. DNA for the CDR3: TGTGCCAGCAGCTTGACTAGCACAGGGTCGGAGACCCAGTACTTC.

In DNA form, the CDR3 reads TGTGCCAGCAGCTCCTATACCGAAGAGACCCAGTACTTC. Translation: CASSSYTEETQYF. The V and J genes are TRBV5-6 and TRBJ2-5; D unclear. Trimming left V 3 bases short and J 3 bases short, with 9 bases between. Germline CDR1 SGHDT, CDR2 YYEEEE. The CDR3 has 13 residues.

This clone was recorded only once. V gene TRBV7-9 combines with J gene TRBJ1-2; 7 positions match TRBD1. The CDR3 contains 14 residues. Germline assignment: CDR1 SEHNR and CDR2 FQNEAQ (reference sequence). With V trimmed by 4 bases and J by 4 bases, 6 bases remained unmatched. Here the CDR3 reads CASSSGQTRYGYTF. The CDR3 nucleotides read TGTGCCAGCAGCTCGGGACAGACGCGCTATGGCTACACCTTC.

The count of this clone is one. The chain joins TRBV7-3 to TRBJ2-7; TRBD1 matches at 8 bases. V lost 1 base to trimming and J lost 4 bases; unmatched junction nucleotides: 6. This CDR3 contains 15 residues. The germline gives CDR1 SGHTA, CDR2 FQGTGA. DNA of the CDR3: TGTGCCAGCAGCTTAAGGACAGGGATGCAATACGAGCAGTACTTC. Translated, it gives CASSLRTGMQYEQYF.

The chain uses TRBV4-2 and TRBJ1-6; D ambiguous. In germline, CDR1 is LGHNA, CDR2 YNFKEQ. The CDR3 is 14 amino acids. V lost 1 base and J 10 bases, leaving 11 bases between the germline ends. This chain's CDR3 is CASSQGVGASPLHF. For the CDR3, the DNA is TGTGCCAGCAGCCAAGGGGTGGGCGCGTCACCCCTCCACTTT.

The V and J genes are TRBV6-6 and TRBJ2-7, with 9 nucleotides matching TRBD1. V was clipped by 7 bases and J by 4 bases; unmatched bases: 5. The CDR3 sequence is 13 residues long. Germline V lookup: CDR1 MNHNY, CDR2 SVGAGI (reference sequence). CDR3 sequence: CASTDDRGYEQYF. Here the CDR3 DNA reads TGTGCCAGCACTGACGACAGGGGGTACGAGCAGTACTTC.

As to this clone: At one boundary the junction diverges from the germline segment, which might be a read error. The chain joins TRBV7-2 to TRBJ1-5; TRBD1 aligns across 7 bases. Per germline, CDR1 SGHTA and CDR2 FQGNSA. The CDR3 has 14 amino acids. CDR3 sequence reads: CASSSTGRGQPQNF. CDR3 in DNA: TGTGCCAGCAGCTCGACAGGGCGGGGTCAGCCCCAGAATTTT.

A single count supports this clone. This chain connects TRBV9 to TRBJ1-1; D is undetermined. Germline CDR1 and CDR2: SGDLS and YYNGEE. The CDR3 loop spans 12 amino acids. Trimming removed 4 bases at V and 9 bases at J, with 13 bases between. CDR3 DNA: TGTGCCAGCAGCCCGAATCGGTTTCAAGCTTTCTTT. Amino acid sequence: CASSPNRFQAFF. Variable domain in full (rest from reference TRBV9 and TRBJ1-1): DSGVTQTPKHLITATGQRVTLRCSPRSGDLSVYWYQQSLDQGLQFLIQYYNGEERAKGNILERFSAQQFPDLHSELNLSSLELGDSALYFCASSPNRFQAFFGQGTRLTVV.

This chain links TRBV28 with TRBJ2-1; TRBD1 aligns across 10 bases. Germline trimming cut 6 bases from V and 5 bases from J; bases unmatched to any gene: 7. The CDR3 covers 15 residues. Germline-derived CDR1 and CDR2 are MDHEN and SYDVKM. The CDR3: CASRRTGGVNNEQFF. The CDR3 bases are TGTGCCAGCAGAAGGACAGGGGGGGTCAACAATGAGCAGTTCTTC. Looking up the rest from reference TRBV28 and TRBJ2-1 gives the full variable domain: DVKVTQSSRYLVKRTGEKVFLECVQDMDHENMFWYRQDPGLGLRLIYFSYDVKMKEKGDIPEGYSVSREKKERFSLILESASTNQTSMYLCASRRTGGVNNEQFFGPGTRLTVL.

V is TRBV2 and J is TRBJ2-7; TRBD1 matches at 7 bases. Germline CDR1 SNHLY, CDR2 FYNNEI. The junction had 9 bases not matched to a gene; V was cut back by 10 bases and J by 6 bases. There are 12 residues in the CDR3. The CDR3 spells CAMTRTGGEQYF. In DNA, the CDR3 is TGTGCCATGACGCGGACAGGAGGCGAGCAGTACTTC. Full variable domain (missing parts from reference TRBV2 and TRBJ2-7): EPEVTQTPSHQVTQMGQEVILRCVPISNHLYFYWYRQILGQKVEFLVSFYNNEISEKSEIFDDQFSVERPDGSNFTLKIRSTKLEDSAMYFCAMTRTGGEQYFGPGTRLTVT.

V and J are TRBV6-1 and TRBJ1-4; no firm D call. This CDR3 region has 16 residues. Trimming shortened V by 4 bases and J by 4 bases, and 16 bases separated the two germline ends. From germline, CDR1 is MNHNS and CDR2 SASEGT. The DNA for the CDR3 is TGTGCCAGCAGTGGGACGGACTCATACATTAATGAAAAACTGTTTTTT. Residues: CASSGTDSYINEKLFF.

V and J are TRBV4-3 and TRBJ2-7; TRBD1 agrees at 7 bases. Germline values: CDR1 LGHNA, CDR2 YSLEER. The V and J ends lost 0 bases and 5 bases, in that order; junction bases with no gene match: 7. The CDR3 loop spans 15 amino acids. The CDR3 sequence: CASSQEGDRDNEQYF. CDR3 nucleotide sequence: TGCGCCAGCAGCCAAGAAGGCGACAGGGACAACGAGCAGTACTTC.

A few counts support this clone. The chain recombines TRBV4-2 with TRBJ1-2, with no clear D. This CDR3 is 13 amino acids long. V was shortened by 2 bases and J by 5 bases, with 9 bases between the two germline ends. The V gene's germline CDR1 is LGHNA and CDR2 YNFKEQ. CDR3 coding DNA: TGTGCCAGCAGCCAACTGTCGGGATATGGCTACACCTTC. Translated: CASSQLSGYGYTF.

This clone has only one observation. This chain uses TRBV7-9 with TRBJ1-6, with 8 bases lining up with TRBD1. The CDR3 consists of 16 residues. Trimming at V came to 5 bases and at J to 8 bases, leaving 11 bases not matched to a gene. Germline V gene data show CDR1 as SEHNR and CDR2 as FQNEAQ (reference sequence). The CDR3: CASSVGQENYHSPLHF. CDR3 nucleotide sequence: TGTGCCAGCAGCGTGGGACAGGAAAATTACCATTCACCCCTCCACTTT.

This clone was counted a few times. This chain links TRBV19 with TRBJ1-5; D unresolved. The germline V and J ends were trimmed by 1 base and 4 bases, with 5 bases remaining between them. The germline V gene encodes CDR1 LNHDA and CDR2 SQIVND (reference sequence). The CDR3 runs 13 residues. CDR3 sequence: CASSIGANQPQHF. In nucleotides, the CDR3 is TGTGCCAGTAGTATAGGGGCAAATCAGCCCCAGCATTTT.

This chain links TRBV4-3 with TRBJ2-3, with a tentative D call TRBD2 (6 bases). Trimming took 4 bases from V and 2 from J, leaving 16 bases between them. The CDR3 length is 16 residues. Germline CDR1 reads LGHNA; CDR2 reads YSLEER. The CDR3: CASSRTFGGTTDTQYF. CDR3 nucleotides: TGCGCCAGCAGCCGGACTTTCGGGGGAACCACAGATACGCAGTATTTT.

CDR3 coding DNA: TGTGCCAGCAGCCAGGGACAGAATAACTATGGCTACACCTTC. Its translation: CASSQGQNNYGYTF. This chain joins TRBV5-4 and TRBJ1-2; TRBD1 matches at 7 bases. Germline values: CDR1 SGHNT, CDR2 YYREEE (reference sequence). The CDR3 has 14 residues. Germline trimming cut 4 bases from V and 1 base from J; bases unmatched to any gene: 4.